This T cell receptor beta chain is from a study of T-cell reconstitution after alpha-beta-depleted transplantation in children. Study-wide results and limits: A year had passed since transplant, and T-cell counts and diversity by then came mostly from newly produced T cells. Elevated TCRbeta diversity at day 60 was traced, in some patients, to surviving recipient T cells and thymic progenitors.

A word on this clonotype: Its antigen remains unknown.

Germline CDR1 SGHAT, CDR2 FQNNGV. This CDR3 is 15 amino acids long. J lost 1 base, V lost 5 bases, and 6 bases had no gene match. Unique molecular identifiers were incorporated during preparation of the TCRbeta library. TCRdb reprocessed the PCR reads with MiXCR, giving one entry per CDR3 protein. The profile shows tens of thousands of distinct CDR3 sequences, about 40% of them singletons. This receptor was taken from a male patient aged 10 to 17 who had a stem cell transplant for acute lymphoblastic leukemia, so the T cells may come from the graft donor. The chain combines TRBV11-2 with TRBJ2-7, with TRBD1 matching over 9 bases. The starting material was PBMCs, mostly from graft donor cells, obtained 360 days after TCRalphabeta/CD19-depleted stem cell transplant. The CDR3 loop is CASSRDRVFSYEQYF. The CDR3 DNA sequence: TGTGCCAGCAGCCGGGACAGGGTCTTTTCCTACGAGCAGTACTTC.